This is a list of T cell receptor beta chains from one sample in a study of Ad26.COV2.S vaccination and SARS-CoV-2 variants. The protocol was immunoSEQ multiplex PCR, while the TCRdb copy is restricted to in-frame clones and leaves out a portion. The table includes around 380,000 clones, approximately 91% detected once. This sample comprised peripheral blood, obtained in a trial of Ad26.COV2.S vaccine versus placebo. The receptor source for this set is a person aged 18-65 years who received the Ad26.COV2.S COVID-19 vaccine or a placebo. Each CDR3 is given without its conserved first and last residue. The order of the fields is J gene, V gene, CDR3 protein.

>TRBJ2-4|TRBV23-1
ASSQSSHIQY
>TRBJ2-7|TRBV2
ASSEGTASYEQY
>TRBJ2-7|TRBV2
ASSEPGGEYEQY
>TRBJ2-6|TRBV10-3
AISEGATSGANVLT
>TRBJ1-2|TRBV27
ASRQGAYYGYT
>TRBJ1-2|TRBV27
ASSFIDRGRSGGYT
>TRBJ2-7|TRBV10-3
AIKDRGGPRNEQY
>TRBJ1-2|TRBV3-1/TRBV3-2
ASSHSRDRGYGYT
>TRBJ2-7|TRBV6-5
ASRDTGAYEQY
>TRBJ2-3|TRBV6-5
ASSNRVIHRDTQY
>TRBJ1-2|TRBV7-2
ASSLASVNYGYT
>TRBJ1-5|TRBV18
ASSPGPISNQPQH
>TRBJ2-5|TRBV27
ASSYSRGLRETQY
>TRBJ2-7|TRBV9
ASSVAWDLSYEQY
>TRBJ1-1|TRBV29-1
SVITGENTEAF
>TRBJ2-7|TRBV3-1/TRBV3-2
ASSQGFPPTYEQY
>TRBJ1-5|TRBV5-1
ASSVGGLGQPQH
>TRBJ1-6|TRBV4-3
ASSQDVGQGYGANSPLH
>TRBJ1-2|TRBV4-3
ASSQDRGANYGYT
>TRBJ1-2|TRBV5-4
ASSLLFTGDTANYGYT
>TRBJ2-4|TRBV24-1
ATNQDRNELAKNIQY
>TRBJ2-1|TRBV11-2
ASSSTAGAPSGEQF
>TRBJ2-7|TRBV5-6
ASSLGSGYSYEQY
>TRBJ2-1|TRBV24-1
ATSDLRPSNEQF
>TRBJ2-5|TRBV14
ASSRRPQETQY
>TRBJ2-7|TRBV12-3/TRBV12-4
ASSIPGPYEQY
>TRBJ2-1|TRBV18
ASSPPLTDRPYNEQF
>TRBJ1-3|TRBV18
ASSPPIGTSGNTIY
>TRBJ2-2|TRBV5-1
ASSRTSGGTGELF
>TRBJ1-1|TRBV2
ASTGLGPRGWANTEAF
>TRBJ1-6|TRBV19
ASSRKGETSYNSPLH
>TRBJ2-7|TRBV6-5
ASSYQGVVTYEQY
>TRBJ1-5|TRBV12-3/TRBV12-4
ASSFASYQPQH
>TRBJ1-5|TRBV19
ASNPDPRQPQH
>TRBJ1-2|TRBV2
ASRGAYGGYT
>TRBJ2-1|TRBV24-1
ATSDRDSGYNEQF
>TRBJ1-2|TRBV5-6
ASSLVYANYGYT
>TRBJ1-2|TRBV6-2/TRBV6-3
ASSYSMRQGYT
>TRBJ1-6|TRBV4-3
ASRSGTGNNSPLH
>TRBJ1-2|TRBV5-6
ASSQQTGLGYT
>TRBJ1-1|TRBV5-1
ASSLMGVGSEAF
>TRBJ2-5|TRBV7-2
ASSLAGGGLAQY
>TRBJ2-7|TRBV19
ASSIGLDREILPLYYEQY
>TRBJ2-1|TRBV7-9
ASRSGTSGGDEQF
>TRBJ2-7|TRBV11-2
ASSSSAGGYEQY
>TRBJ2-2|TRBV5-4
ASSLGGRRFTGELF
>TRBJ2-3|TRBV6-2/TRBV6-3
ASSYLGRVVDTQY
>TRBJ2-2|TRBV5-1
ASSWDTSGTGELF
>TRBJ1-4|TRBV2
ASSVRQGEGKLF
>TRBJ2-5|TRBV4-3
ASSQGTSGAETQY